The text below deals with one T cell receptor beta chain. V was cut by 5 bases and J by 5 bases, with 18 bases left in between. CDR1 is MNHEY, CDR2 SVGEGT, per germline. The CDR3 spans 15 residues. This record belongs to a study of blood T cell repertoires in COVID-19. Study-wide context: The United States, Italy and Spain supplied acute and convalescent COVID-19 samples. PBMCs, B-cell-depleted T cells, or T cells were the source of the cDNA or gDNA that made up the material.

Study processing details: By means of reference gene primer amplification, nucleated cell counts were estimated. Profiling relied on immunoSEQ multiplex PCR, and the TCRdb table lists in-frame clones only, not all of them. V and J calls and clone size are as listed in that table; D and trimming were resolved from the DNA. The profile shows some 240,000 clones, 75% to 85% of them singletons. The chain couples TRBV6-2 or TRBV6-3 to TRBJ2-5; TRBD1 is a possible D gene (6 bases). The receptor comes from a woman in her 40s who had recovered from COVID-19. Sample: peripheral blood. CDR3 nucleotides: TGTGCCAGCAGTCCAGGGGCCACGTCCCCCGAGACCCAGTACTTC. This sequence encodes CASSPGATSPETQYF.